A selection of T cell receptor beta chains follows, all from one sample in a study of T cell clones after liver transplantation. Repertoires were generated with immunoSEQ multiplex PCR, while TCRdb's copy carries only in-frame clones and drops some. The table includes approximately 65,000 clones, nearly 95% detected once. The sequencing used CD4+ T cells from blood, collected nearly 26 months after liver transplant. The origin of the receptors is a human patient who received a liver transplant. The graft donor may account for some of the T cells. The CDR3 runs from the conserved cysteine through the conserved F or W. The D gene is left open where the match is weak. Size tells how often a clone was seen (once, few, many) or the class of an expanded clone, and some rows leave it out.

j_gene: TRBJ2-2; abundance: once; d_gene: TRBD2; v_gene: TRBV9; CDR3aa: CASSALPGLAGSGELFF; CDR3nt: TGTGCCAGCAGCGCCCTACCCGGGCTAGCGGGGTCCGGGGAGCTGTTTTTT
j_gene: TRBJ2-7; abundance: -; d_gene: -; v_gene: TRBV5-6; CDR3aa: CASSLEFWGASGEYEQYF; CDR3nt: TGTGCCAGCAGCTTGGAATTTTGGGGTGCGTCGGGAGAATACGAGCAGTACTTC
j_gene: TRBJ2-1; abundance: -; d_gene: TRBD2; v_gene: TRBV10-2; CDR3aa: CASSEGLADYNEQFF; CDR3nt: TGCGCCAGCAGTGAGGGTCTAGCGGATTACAATGAGCAGTTCTTC
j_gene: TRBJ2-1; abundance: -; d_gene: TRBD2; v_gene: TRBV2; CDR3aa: CASSVGGGRLGEQFF; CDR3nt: TGTGCCAGCAGTGTTGGGGGAGGGCGATTAGGGGAGCAGTTCTTC
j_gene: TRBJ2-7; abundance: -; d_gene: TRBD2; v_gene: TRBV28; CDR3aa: CASSLNRWGGEQYF; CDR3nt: TGTGCCAGCAGTTTAAACAGGTGGGGGGGCGAGCAGTACTTC
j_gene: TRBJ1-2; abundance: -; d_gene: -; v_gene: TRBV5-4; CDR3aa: CASSSGTRQDYGYTF; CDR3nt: TGTGCCAGCAGCTCGGGGACCCGTCAAGACTATGGCTACACCTTC
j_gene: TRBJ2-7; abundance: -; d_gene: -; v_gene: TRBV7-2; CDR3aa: CASSLLWGLKAYEQYF; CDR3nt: TGTGCCAGCAGCTTATTGTGGGGGCTAAAAGCCTACGAGCAGTACTTC
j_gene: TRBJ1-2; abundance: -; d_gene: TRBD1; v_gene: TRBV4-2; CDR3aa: CASSQEQGASYGYTF; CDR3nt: TGTGCCAGCAGCCAGGAACAGGGGGCTAGTTATGGCTACACCTTC
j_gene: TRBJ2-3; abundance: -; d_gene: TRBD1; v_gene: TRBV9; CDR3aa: CASSLGWDRNTDTQYF; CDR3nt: TGTGCCAGCAGCCTGGGCTGGGACAGAAACACAGATACGCAGTATTTT
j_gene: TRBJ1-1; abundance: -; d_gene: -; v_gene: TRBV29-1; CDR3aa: CSALYRTANTEAFF; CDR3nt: TGCAGCGCGCTTTACCGGACGGCGAACACTGAAGCTTTCTTT
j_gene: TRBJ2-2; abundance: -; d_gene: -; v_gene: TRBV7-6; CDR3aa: CASSSGGFDGELFF; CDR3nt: TGTGCCAGCAGCTCAGGGGGGTTCGACGGGGAGCTGTTTTTT
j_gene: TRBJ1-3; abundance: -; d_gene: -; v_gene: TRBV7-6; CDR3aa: CASSLGAGRGGNTIYF; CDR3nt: TGTGCCAGCAGCTTAGGGGCAGGGAGAGGCGGAAACACCATATATTTT
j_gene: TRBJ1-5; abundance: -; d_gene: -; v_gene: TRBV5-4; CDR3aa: CASSPGLGNQPQHF; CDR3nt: TGTGCCAGCAGCCCAGGCTTAGGGAATCAGCCCCAGCATTTT
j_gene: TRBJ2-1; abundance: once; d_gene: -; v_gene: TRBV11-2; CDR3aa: CASSLDSRGTKQFF; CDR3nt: TGTGCCAGCAGCTTAGATTCTAGGGGGACTAAGCAGTTCTTC
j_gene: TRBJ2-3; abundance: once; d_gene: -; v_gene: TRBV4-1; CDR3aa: CASRPSGGNTDTQYF; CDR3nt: TGCGCCAGCAGACCTTCTGGCGGGAACACAGATACGCAGTATTTT
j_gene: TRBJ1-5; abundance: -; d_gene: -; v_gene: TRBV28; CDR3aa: CASSPQRRTAQPQHF; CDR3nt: TGTGCCAGCAGTCCCCAACGACGGACAGCGCAGCCCCAGCATTTT
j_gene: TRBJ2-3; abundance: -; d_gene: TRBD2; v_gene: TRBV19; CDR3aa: CASSILPSGSTDTQYF; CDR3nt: TGTGCCAGTAGTATACTTCCTAGCGGGAGCACAGATACGCAGTATTTT
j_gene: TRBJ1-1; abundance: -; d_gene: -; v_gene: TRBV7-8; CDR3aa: CASSLDGRTKSTEAFF; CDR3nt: TGTGCCAGCAGCTTAGATGGCAGAACTAAGAGCACTGAAGCTTTCTTT
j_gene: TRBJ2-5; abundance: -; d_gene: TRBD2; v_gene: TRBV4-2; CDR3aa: CASSQDLSGGRAQYF; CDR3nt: TGTGCCAGCAGCCAAGATCTAAGCGGGGGTAGAGCCCAGTACTTC
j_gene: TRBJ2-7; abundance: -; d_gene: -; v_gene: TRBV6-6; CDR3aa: CASSYGALGEQYF; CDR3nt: TGTGCCAGCAGTTACGGGGCCCTTGGCGAGCAGTACTTC
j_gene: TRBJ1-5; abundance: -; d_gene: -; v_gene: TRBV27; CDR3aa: CATNPHGNQPQHF; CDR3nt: TGTGCCACCAACCCCCATGGCAATCAGCCCCAGCATTTT
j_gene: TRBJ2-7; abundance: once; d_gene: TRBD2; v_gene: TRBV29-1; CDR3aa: CSVGSGGTYEQYF; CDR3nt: TGCAGCGTTGGAAGCGGGGGGACCTACGAGCAGTACTTC
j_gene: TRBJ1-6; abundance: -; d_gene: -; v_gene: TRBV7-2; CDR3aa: CASSLANSGTLRF; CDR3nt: TGTGCCAGCAGCTTGGCCAATTCCGGGACTCTTCGATTT
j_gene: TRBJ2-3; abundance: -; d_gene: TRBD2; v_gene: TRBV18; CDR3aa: CASSPPGLAGGDTQYF; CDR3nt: TGTGCCAGCTCACCACCAGGTCTAGCGGGAGGAGATACGCAGTATTTT
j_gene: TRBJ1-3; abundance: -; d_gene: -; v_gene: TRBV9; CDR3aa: CASSLSGSGNTIYF; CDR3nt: TGTGCCAGCAGCCTTTCCGGGTCTGGAAACACCATATATTTT
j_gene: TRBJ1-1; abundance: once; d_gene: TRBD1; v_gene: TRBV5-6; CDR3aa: CASRGQGEAFF; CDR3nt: TGTGCCAGCAGGGGACAGGGTGAAGCTTTCTTT
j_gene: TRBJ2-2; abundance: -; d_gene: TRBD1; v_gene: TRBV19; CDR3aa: CASSRQGMRGTGELFF; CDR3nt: TGTGCCAGTAGTCGACAGGGGATGCGGGGCACCGGGGAGCTGTTTTTT
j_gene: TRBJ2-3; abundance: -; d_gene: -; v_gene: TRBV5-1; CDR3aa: CASSLPTDTQYF; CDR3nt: TGCGCCAGCAGCTTACCTACAGATACGCAGTATTTT
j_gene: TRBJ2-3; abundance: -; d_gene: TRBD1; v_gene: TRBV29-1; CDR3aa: CSVEGGQAGADTQYF; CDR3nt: TGCAGCGTTGAAGGTGGACAGGCTGGGGCAGATACGCAGTATTTT
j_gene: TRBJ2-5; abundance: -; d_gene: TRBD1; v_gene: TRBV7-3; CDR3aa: CASSSGQGTTQYF; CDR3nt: TGTGCCAGCAGCTCCGGACAGGGAACGACCCAGTACTTC
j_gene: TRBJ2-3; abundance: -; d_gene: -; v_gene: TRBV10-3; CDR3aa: CATSPQRLADTQYF; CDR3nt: TGTGCCACCTCCCCCCAGCGGCTGGCAGATACGCAGTATTTT
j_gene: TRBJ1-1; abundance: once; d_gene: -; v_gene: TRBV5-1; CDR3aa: CASRDGPNTYTEAFF; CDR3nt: TGCGCCAGCAGGGACGGACCGAACACCTACACTGAAGCTTTCTTT
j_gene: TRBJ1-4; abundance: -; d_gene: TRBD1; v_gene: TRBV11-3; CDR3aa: CASSGVPPGQKNEKLFF; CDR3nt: TGTGCCAGCAGCGGAGTCCCCCCGGGACAGAAGAATGAAAAACTGTTTTTT
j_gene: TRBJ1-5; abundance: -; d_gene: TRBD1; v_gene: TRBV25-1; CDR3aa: CASSDRGNQPQHF; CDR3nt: TGTGCCAGCAGTGACAGGGGGAATCAGCCCCAGCATTTT
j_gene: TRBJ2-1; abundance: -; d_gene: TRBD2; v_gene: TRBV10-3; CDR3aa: CAIRAGTSGDNEQFF; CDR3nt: TGTGCCATCAGAGCCGGGACTAGCGGAGACAATGAGCAGTTCTTC
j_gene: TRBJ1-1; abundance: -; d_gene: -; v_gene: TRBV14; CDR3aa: CASSQWSRAFF; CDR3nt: TGTGCCAGCAGCCAATGGAGCCGGGCTTTCTTT
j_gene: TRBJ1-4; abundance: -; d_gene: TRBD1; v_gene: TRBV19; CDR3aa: CASSLGGIRDRAEKLFF; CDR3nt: TGTGCCAGTAGCCTAGGAGGGATAAGGGACAGGGCTGAAAAACTGTTTTTT
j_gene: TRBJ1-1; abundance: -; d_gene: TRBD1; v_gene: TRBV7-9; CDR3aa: CASSYWDRGGTEAFF; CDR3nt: TGTGCCAGCAGCTATTGGGACAGGGGAGGAACTGAAGCTTTCTTT
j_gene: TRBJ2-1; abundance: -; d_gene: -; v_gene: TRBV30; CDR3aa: CAWSQGTASYNEQFF; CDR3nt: TGTGCCTGGAGCCAAGGCACCGCATCCTACAATGAGCAGTTCTTC
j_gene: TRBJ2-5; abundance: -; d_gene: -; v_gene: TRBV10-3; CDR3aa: CAISEVGVQETQYF; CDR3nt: TGTGCCATCAGTGAAGTAGGGGTCCAAGAGACCCAGTACTTC
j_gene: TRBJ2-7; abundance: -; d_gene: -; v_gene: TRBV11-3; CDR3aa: CASSSGRGTAYEQYF; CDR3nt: TGTGCCAGCAGCTCAGGAAGGGGGACCGCCTACGAGCAGTACTTC
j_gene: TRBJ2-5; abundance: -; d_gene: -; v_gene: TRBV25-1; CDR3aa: CASSERKPPSWEETQYF; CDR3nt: TGTGCCAGCAGTGAACGCAAACCTCCTAGTTGGGAAGAGACCCAGTACTTC
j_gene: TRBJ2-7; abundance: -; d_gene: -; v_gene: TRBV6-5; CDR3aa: CASSYWDTAYEQYF; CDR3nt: TGTGCCAGCAGTTATTGGGACACCGCCTACGAGCAGTACTTC
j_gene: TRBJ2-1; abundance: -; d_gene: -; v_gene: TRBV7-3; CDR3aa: CASSQGTGGRSNEQFF; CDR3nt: TGTGCCAGCAGCCAAGGTACCGGAGGGCGGAGCAATGAGCAGTTCTTC
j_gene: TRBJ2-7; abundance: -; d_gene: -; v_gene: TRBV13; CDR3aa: CASSLIGSPYEQYF; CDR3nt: TGTGCCAGCAGCTTAATCGGGTCTCCCTACGAGCAGTACTTC
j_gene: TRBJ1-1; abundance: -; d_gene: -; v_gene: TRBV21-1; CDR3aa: CASSTRGPAVRGVNTEAFF; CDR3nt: TGTGCCAGCAGCACGCGAGGACCAGCTGTCAGGGGGGTAAACACTGAAGCTTTCTTT
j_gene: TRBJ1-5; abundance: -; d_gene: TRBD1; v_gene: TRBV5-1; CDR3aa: CASSFGQGQPQHF; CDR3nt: TGCGCCAGCAGCTTTGGACAGGGCCAGCCCCAGCATTTT
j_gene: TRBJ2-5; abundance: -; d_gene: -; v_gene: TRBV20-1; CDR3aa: CSASQGETQYF; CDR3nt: TGCAGTGCTAGTCAGGGGGAGACCCAGTACTTC
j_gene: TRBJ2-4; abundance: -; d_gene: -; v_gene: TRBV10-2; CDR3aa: CASESELAVNIQYF; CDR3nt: TGCGCCAGCGAATCGGAACTAGCAGTAAACATTCAGTACTTC
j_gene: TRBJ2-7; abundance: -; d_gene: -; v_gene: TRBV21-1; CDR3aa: CASSKHNRVHEQYF; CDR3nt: TGTGCCAGCAGCAAACATAATCGGGTCCACGAGCAGTACTTC
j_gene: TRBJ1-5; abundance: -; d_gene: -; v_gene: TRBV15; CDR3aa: CATSAQGGQPQHF; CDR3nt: TGTGCCACCAGCGCTCAGGGAGGTCAGCCCCAGCATTTT
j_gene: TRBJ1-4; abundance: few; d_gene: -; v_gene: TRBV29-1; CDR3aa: CSVRDGDEKLFF; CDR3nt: TGCAGCGTCCGGGACGGGGACGAAAAACTGTTTTTT
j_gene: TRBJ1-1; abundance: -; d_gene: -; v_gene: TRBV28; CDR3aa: CASSLPMNTEAFF; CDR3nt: TGTGCCAGCAGTCTCCCGATGAACACTGAAGCTTTCTTT
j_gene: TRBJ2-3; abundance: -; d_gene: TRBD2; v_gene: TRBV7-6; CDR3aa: CASSSLGLAGTDTQYF; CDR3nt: TGTGCCAGCAGCTCACTTGGCCTAGCGGGCACAGATACGCAGTATTTT
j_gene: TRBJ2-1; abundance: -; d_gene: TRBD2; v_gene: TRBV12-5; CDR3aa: CASGLVLAGGGEQFF; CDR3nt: TGTGCTAGTGGTTTGGTACTAGCGGGAGGGGGTGAGCAGTTCTTC
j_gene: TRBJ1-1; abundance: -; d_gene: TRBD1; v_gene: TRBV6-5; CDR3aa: CASSAPGQYTEAFF; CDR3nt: TGTGCCAGCAGTGCGCCGGGACAGTACACTGAAGCTTTCTTT